Shown below are 14 T cell receptor beta chains from a single sample sequenced in a study of cytomegalovirus exposure and HLA in healthy donors. Both 60 Vbeta primers and 13 Jbeta primers went into the PCR. The repertoire was sequenced with immunoSEQ multiplex PCR; TCRdb's copy has only in-frame clones and lacks some. The sample has around 100,000 clones, approximately 72% seen once. The specimen was PBMCs. The origin of the receptors is a woman between 50 and 59 years old in good health and CMV-seronegative.

This clone was picked up a small number of times. The chain links TRBV19 to TRBJ2-2, with 9 bases that match TRBD2. The germline CDR1 and CDR2 sequences are LNHDA and SQIVND (reference sequence). The CDR3 spans 14 residues. Trimming took 6 bases from V and 6 from J; bases not matched to a gene: 5. The CDR3 sequence is CASSPGLAPGELFF. Here the CDR3 DNA reads TGTGCCAGTAGCCCGGGACTAGCACCCGGGGAGCTGTTTTTT.

This clone was counted only a few times. The chain combines TRBV5-1 with TRBJ2-6, with D maybe TRBD1 (6 bases). The CDR3 spans 16 residues. Germline V gives CDR1 SGHRS, CDR2 YFSETQ. V was pared by 3 bases and J by 3 bases, with 13 bases between. This chain's CDR3 is CASSSTGIGGANVLTF. The CDR3 DNA is TGCGCCAGCAGCTCCACAGGGATTGGTGGGGCCAACGTCCTGACTTTC.

This rearrangement joins TRBV7-2 to TRBJ1-4, with 10 bases identical to TRBD1. Per the germline V gene, CDR1 is SGHTA and CDR2 is FQGNSA. The CDR3 has 15 amino acids. V lost 1 base, J lost 8 bases, and 4 bases stayed unmatched. CDR3: CASSLGDRGREKLFF. The CDR3 nucleotides read TGTGCCAGCAGCTTAGGGGACAGGGGAAGGGAAAAACTGTTTTTT.

A single count supports this clone. This rearrangement joins TRBV5-1 to TRBJ1-4, with TRBD1 matching over 8 bases. V was pared by 3 bases and J by 5 bases, with 6 bases of the junction left unmatched. The CDR3 has 15 residues. Germline V gene lookup returns CDR1 SGHRS and CDR2 YFSETQ. CDR3 region: CASSYLQGGNEKLFF. CDR3 in DNA: TGCGCCAGCAGCTACCTACAGGGGGGAAATGAAAAACTGTTTTTT.

The rearrangement joins TRBV6-5 to TRBJ1-1; 8 bases are a match to TRBD1. The CDR3 totals 13 residues. V gave up 9 bases and J gave up 11 bases; unmatched junction bases: 14. The V gene's germline CDR1 is MNHEY and CDR2 SVGAGI. CDR3 DNA sequence: TGTGCCAGTACACAGGGGGACAGTAGGAGGGCTTTCTTT. Protein sequence: CASTQGDSRRAFF.

This clone has just a few counts. This chain uses TRBV28 with TRBJ2-7; D is possibly TRBD1 (6 bases). Germline V gives CDR1 MDHEN, CDR2 SYDVKM. V lost 6 bases to trimming and J lost 0 bases, with 15 bases between them. The CDR3 has 15 amino acids. CDR3 in amino acids: CASRTGSPLSYEQYF. The CDR3 region has the DNA TGTGCCAGCAGAACAGGGTCCCCCCTCTCCTACGAGCAGTACTTC.

This chain connects TRBV5-1 to TRBJ2-2; possible D gene TRBD2, 6 bases. CDR3 size: 15 residues. CDR1 and CDR2 from the germline V gene are SGHRS and YFSETQ. V gave up 0 bases and J gave up 2 bases, with 8 bases separating them. The CDR3 coding sequence is TGCGCCAGCAGCTTGGATAGCGGAAACACCGGGGAGCTGTTTTTT. The encoded protein is CASSLDSGNTGELFF.

This chain links TRBV6-5 with TRBJ2-5; 7 positions agree with TRBD1. The J call may be faulty, since TRBJ2-7 better matches the DNA end. CDR1 MNHEY and CDR2 SVGAGI come from the germline V gene. This CDR3 has 14 amino acids. In DNA form, the CDR3 reads TGTGCCAGCAGACGACAGGGTATTTCCTACGAGCAGTACTTC. Translated: CASRRQGISYEQYF.

This clone was seen a handful of times. The chain links TRBV5-1 to TRBJ2-5, with 11 positions matching TRBD2. CDR1 and CDR2 from the germline V gene are SGHRS and YFSETQ. The CDR3 covers 15 residues. Trimming took 4 bases from V and 5 from J; bases not matched to a gene: 7. The CDR3 bases are TGCGCCAGCAGCGGAGTAGCGGGAGGGACGGAGACCCAGTACTTC. Protein product: CASSGVAGGTETQYF.

This clone was counted between two and nine times. The sample carries other DNA sequences with the same CDR3. The gene calls are TRBV19 and TRBJ1-5; a weak D match, TRBD1 (6 bases). The CDR3 runs to 14 residues. Germline CDR1 and CDR2: LNHDA and SQIVND (reference sequence). V was pared by 3 bases and J by 1 base, with 7 bases between. The CDR3 bases are TGTGCCAGTAGTATTGACAGGAGCAATCAGCCCCAGCATTTT. Encoded protein: CASSIDRSNQPQHF.

This chain joins TRBV14 and TRBJ2-7, with 12 bases lining up with TRBD1. There are 15 residues in the CDR3. V gave up 4 bases and J gave up 3 bases; unmatched junction bases: 4. Germline CDR1 SGHDN, CDR2 FVKESK. The CDR3 coding sequence is TGTGCCAGCAGCCTCGGGACAGGGGGCAACTACGAGCAGTACTTC. Protein: CASSLGTGGNYEQYF.

This clone was found once. The rearrangement uses TRBV11-2 and TRBJ2-7, with D tentatively TRBD1 (6 bases). V dropped 1 base and J dropped 5 bases, with 9 bases sitting between them. The germline gives CDR1 SGHAT, CDR2 FQNNGV. The length of the CDR3 is 13 residues. The CDR3 spells CASSLGDKHEQYF. The CDR3 coding sequence is TGTGCCAGCAGCTTAGGGGACAAACACGAGCAGTACTTC.

This clone was observed a handful of times. The gene calls are TRBV4-2 and TRBJ1-1; 7 bases are a match to TRBD1. Looked up from germline, CDR1 is LGHNA and CDR2 is YNFKEQ. V lost 1 base and J lost 9; bases outside the gene matches: 8. The CDR3 contains 14 residues. CDR3: CASSQGQGEEQAFF. The CDR3 nucleotides read TGTGCCAGCAGCCAAGGACAGGGAGAAGAGCAAGCTTTCTTT.

This clone was counted once. V is TRBV5-6 and J is TRBJ1-5, with a weak D call TRBD1 (5 bases). Trimming stripped 0 bases from V and 7 bases from J, with 11 bases between. The CDR3 sequence is 14 residues long. Germline assignment: CDR1 SGHDT and CDR2 YYEEEE. Here the CDR3 DNA reads TGTGCCAGCAGCTTGGCAGGGCTACACCAGCCCCAGCATTTT. Translating gives CASSLAGLHQPQHF.